This passage covers 15 T cell receptor beta chains from one sample sequenced in a study of blood T cell repertoires in COVID-19. TCRdb's copy holds only in-frame clones and misses some; the assay was immunoSEQ multiplex PCR. The table has approximately 300,000 clones, about nine tenths seen once. The source material was peripheral blood. The source is a woman aged 40 to 50 with acute or convalescent COVID-19.

The chain employs TRBV25-1 and TRBJ1-2; D not certain. The CDR3 has 13 residues. Germline V gives CDR1 MGHDK, CDR2 SYGVNS. Trimming shortened V by 8 bases and J by 0 bases, and 10 bases separated the two germline ends. The CDR3 spells CASSTVTNYGYTF. CDR3 in DNA: TGTGCCAGCTCGACTGTTACTAACTATGGCTACACCTTC.

A remark on this clone: At the DNA level, this CDR3 is encoded by other sequences in the same sample as well. This sequence joins TRBV5-1 and TRBJ1-1; 8 nucleotides agree with TRBD1. This CDR3 is built from 15 residues. Trimming cost V 4 bases and J 4 bases; bases outside gene matches: 9. Germline V gene lookup returns CDR1 SGHRS and CDR2 YFSETQ. CDR3 sequence (DNA): TGCGCCAGCAGCCTCGGTCAGGGGGCGGGCACTGAAGCTTTCTTT. As protein: CASSLGQGAGTEAFF.

V usage is TRBV6-1 and J usage is TRBJ1-2, with 7 bases matching TRBD1. The CDR3 has 15 amino acids. V was clipped by 0 bases and J by 8 bases; unmatched bases: 9. Per germline, CDR1 MNHNS and CDR2 SASEGT. This CDR3 reads CASSEAARQGQGYTF. The DNA of the CDR3 is TGTGCCAGCAGTGAAGCGGCTCGACAGGGTCAAGGCTACACCTTC.

V and J are TRBV4-1 and TRBJ1-2; D possibly corresponds to TRBD1 (6 bases). Germline V gene sequence: CDR1 MGHRA, CDR2 YSYEKL. The CDR3 length is 15 residues. Trimming stripped 2 bases from V and 10 bases from J, with 20 bases between. Here the CDR3 reads CASSQSAGAKVSYTF. The CDR3 DNA reads TGCGCCAGCAGCCAATCAGCAGGGGCGAAAGTATCCTACACCTTC.

The genes are TRBV3-1 (or the pseudogene TRBV3-2) and TRBJ1-2, with a tentative D call TRBD1 (5 bases). V was shortened by 6 bases and J by 11 bases, with 16 bases between the two germline ends. Germline V gives CDR1 LGHDT, CDR2 YNNKEL (reference sequence). The CDR3 extends over 12 amino acids. In DNA, the CDR3 is TGTGCCAGCAGTTCTCGGGGACGGGGGTACACCTTC. Amino acids: CASSSRGRGYTF.

The gene calls are TRBV21-1 and TRBJ2-7; the DNA was not compared with TRBD2, the D call given in the table. TRBV21-1 is annotated as a pseudogene. The CDR3 extends over 13 amino acids. DNA of the CDR3: TGTGCCAGCAGCGCAAGGAGGGGTGACGAGCAGTACGTC. Translating gives CASSARRGDEQYV.

This chain links TRBV5-6 with TRBJ2-6, with D hard to call. CDR3 length: 16 residues. Per germline, CDR1 SGHDT and CDR2 YYEEEE. V shed 1 base and J shed 0 bases, with 8 bases lying between them. In DNA form, the CDR3 reads TGTGCCAGCAGCTTGCCCTCTAGCTCTGGGGCCAACGTCCTGACTTTC. Translation gives CASSLPSSSGANVLTF.

This clone showed up just once. V usage is TRBV10-3 and J usage is TRBJ1-5; no firm D call. This CDR3 spans 13 amino acids. Germline CDR1 is ENHRY and CDR2 is SYGVKD. Trimming shortened V by 6 bases and J by 4 bases, and 10 bases separated the two germline ends. For the CDR3, the DNA is TGTGCCATCAGCTTGGAGGGTAATCAGCCCCAGCATTTT. It yields the protein CAISLEGNQPQHF.

V gene TRBV27 combines with J gene TRBJ1-1; D may be TRBD1 (5 bases). Germline V gene data show CDR1 as MNHEY and CDR2 as SMNVEV (reference sequence). Trimming pared 4 bases from V and 10 bases from J, leaving 16 bases between. This CDR3 comprises 13 residues. Here the CDR3 reads CASSSLGTGAAFF. The CDR3, as DNA: TGTGCCAGCAGTTCCCTCGGGACTGGAGCAGCTTTCTTT.

The chain employs TRBV6-2 or TRBV6-3 and TRBJ2-7, with a tentative D call TRBD2 (6 bases). The V and J ends lost 2 bases and 0 bases respectively, with 11 bases between them. Germline assignment: CDR1 MNHEY and CDR2 SVGEGT. CDR3 length equals 15 residues. The CDR3 DNA is TGTGCCAGCAGTTACGGGGGACTGAGCTCCTACGAGCAGTACGTC. Translating gives CASSYGGLSSYEQYV.

The chain is built from TRBV24-1 and TRBJ2-5; 10 bases map to TRBD2. With 0 bases clipped from V and 5 bases from J, the junction kept 2 bases outside the gene matches. The germline CDR1 and CDR2 sequences are KGHDR and SFDVKD. The CDR3 has 15 amino acids. The CDR3 nucleotides read TGTGCCACCAGTGATTTGGCACTAGCGGGGGAGACCCAGTACTTC. It specifies CATSDLALAGETQYF.

V gene TRBV6-5 combines with J gene TRBJ2-4; weak D call: TRBD1 (6 bases). Germline CDR1 MNHEY, CDR2 SVGAGI. The CDR3 is 14 amino acids. Deletions cut 7 bases from V and 8 bases from J, with 18 bases between. CDR3 in amino acids: CASNRDFGVDIQYF. CDR3 nucleotides: TGTGCCAGCAACAGGGATTTCGGGGTAGACATTCAGTACTTC.

The CDR3 region is CASSLIVLQGETQYF. CDR3 sequence (DNA): TGCGCCAGCAGCTTGATTGTCTTACAGGGGGAGACCCAGTACTTC. V gene TRBV5-1 combines with J gene TRBJ2-5, with TRBD1 matching 7 bases. In germline, CDR1 is SGHRS, CDR2 YFSETQ. The CDR3 is 15 residues long. Unmatched junction bases numbered 8, after V lost 1 base and J lost 5 bases.

This chain links TRBV5-1 with TRBJ2-5, with 8 bases fitting TRBD1. Losses at the gene ends were 0 bases for V and 1 base for J; bases not matched to a gene: 2. Germline V gives CDR1 SGHRS, CDR2 YFSETQ. The length of the CDR3 is 15 residues. CDR3 amino acids: CASSLEGQGQETQYF. The CDR3 DNA reads as TGCGCCAGCAGCTTGGAAGGACAGGGCCAAGAGACCCAGTACTTC.

The chain uses TRBV19 and TRBJ1-2; D might be TRBD1 (6 bases). CDR3 length: 16 amino acids. Trimming took off 5 bases at V and 3 bases at J, with 19 bases between the two ends. The germline gives CDR1 LNHDA, CDR2 SQIVND (reference sequence). The CDR3 reads CASSFLPGDGDYGYTF. The CDR3 DNA sequence: TGTGCCAGTAGTTTTCTACCAGGGGACGGGGACTATGGCTACACCTTC.